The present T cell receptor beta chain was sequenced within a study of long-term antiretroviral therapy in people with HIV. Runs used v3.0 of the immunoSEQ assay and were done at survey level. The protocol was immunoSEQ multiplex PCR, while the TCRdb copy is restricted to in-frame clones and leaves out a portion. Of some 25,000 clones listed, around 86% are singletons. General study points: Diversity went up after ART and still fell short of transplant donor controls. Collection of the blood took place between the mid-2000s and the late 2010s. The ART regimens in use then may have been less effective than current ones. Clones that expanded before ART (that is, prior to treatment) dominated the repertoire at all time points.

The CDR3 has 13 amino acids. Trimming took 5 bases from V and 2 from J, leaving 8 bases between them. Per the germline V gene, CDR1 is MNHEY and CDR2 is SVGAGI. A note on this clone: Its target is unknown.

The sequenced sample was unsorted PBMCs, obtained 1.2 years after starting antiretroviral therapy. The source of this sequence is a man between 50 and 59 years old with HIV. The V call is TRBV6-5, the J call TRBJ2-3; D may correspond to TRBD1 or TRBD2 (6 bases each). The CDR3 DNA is TGTGCCAGCAGTAGGGGGGCCACAGATACGCAGTATTTT. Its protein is CASSRGATDTQYF.